This T cell receptor beta chain was documented in a study of T cells in localized non-small cell lung cancer. The study, taken as a whole, reports: Within adjacent lung there appeared a median approximately 62 of the top 100 tumor clones. Adjacent uninvolved lung tissue had the highest T cell clonality, exceeding tumor.

Notes on this clone: Its antigen remains unidentified.

Using immunoSEQ multiplex PCR, the repertoire was profiled, and TCRdb retains in-frame clones only, with some absent. The table records about 47,000 clones, about 86% of them present only once. V gave up 6 bases and J gave up 1 base; unmatched junction bases: 11. This CDR3 is 18 amino acids long. The germline V gene encodes CDR1 MNHNS and CDR2 SASEGT. The specimen comprised PBMCs, sampled before any cancer treatment. The origin of this receptor is a man aged 40 to 70 with stage II lung adenocarcinoma. The chain has TRBV6-1 and TRBJ2-6; 8 nucleotides align to TRBD1. CDR3 nucleotides: TGTGCCAGCAGGGAAAGGACAGGGTGGGGTTCTGGGGCCAACGTCCTGACTTTC. It yields the protein CASRERTGWGSGANVLTF.